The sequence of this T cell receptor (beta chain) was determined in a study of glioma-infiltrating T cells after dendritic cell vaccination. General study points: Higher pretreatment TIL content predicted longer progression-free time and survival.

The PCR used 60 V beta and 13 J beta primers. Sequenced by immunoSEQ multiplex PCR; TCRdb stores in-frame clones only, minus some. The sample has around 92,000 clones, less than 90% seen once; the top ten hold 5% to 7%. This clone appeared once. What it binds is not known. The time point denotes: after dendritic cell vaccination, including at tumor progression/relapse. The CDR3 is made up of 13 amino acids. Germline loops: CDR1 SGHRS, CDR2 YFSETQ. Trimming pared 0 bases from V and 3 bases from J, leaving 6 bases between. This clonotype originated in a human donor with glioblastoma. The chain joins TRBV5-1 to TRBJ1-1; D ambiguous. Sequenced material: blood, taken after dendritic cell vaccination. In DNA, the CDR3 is TGCGCCAGCAGCTTGGAGCCCGACACTGAAGCTTTCTTT. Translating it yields CASSLEPDTEAFF.